The next 25 T cell receptor beta chains were all read from a single sample in a study of blood T cell repertoires in COVID-19. Produced via immunoSEQ multiplex PCR; TCRdb's table is partial and in-frame only. The profile covers more than 250,000 clones, with roughly 86% appearing a single time and roughly 2.6% taken by the ten largest. The sample comprised PBMCs or T cells enriched from blood (not recorded which). These TCRs come from a young woman who had recovered from COVID-19.

The chain employs TRBV24-1 and TRBJ2-3; perhaps TRBD1 as D (5 bases). Trimming took off 4 bases at V and 4 bases at J, with 11 bases between the two ends. CDR3 length: 14 amino acids. In germline, CDR1 is KGHDR, CDR2 SFDVKD. CDR3 amino acids: CATSEAGWADTQYF. The DNA for the CDR3 is TGTGCCACCAGTGAAGCAGGGTGGGCAGATACGCAGTATTTT.

V gene TRBV11-2 combines with J gene TRBJ2-7, with D possibly matching TRBD2 (7 bases). The germline CDR1 and CDR2 sequences are SGHAT and FQNNGV. V lost 0 bases, J lost 4 bases, and 13 bases lay in between. The CDR3 runs to 15 residues. The CDR3 nucleotides read TGTGCCAGCAGCTTAGAACCAGGGGAGGGGTACGAGCAGTACTTC. This gives the protein CASSLEPGEGYEQYF.

The J gene is TRBJ2-5, the V gene TRBV28; 13 bases are shared with TRBD2. The CDR3 loop spans 14 amino acids. CDR1 MDHEN and CDR2 SYDVKM come from the germline V gene. J gave up 1 base and V 10 bases, and 3 bases lay outside the gene matches. This CDR3 is CATRLAGGQETQYF. Here the CDR3 DNA reads TGTGCCACACGACTAGCGGGAGGCCAAGAGACCCAGTACTTC.

The J gene is TRBJ1-1, the V gene TRBV9; 8 positions match TRBD1. The trim removed 3 bases at V and 4 bases at J, leaving 2 bases unmatched. Germline V CDR1 and CDR2: SGDLS, YYNGEE. The CDR3 runs to 13 residues. The CDR3 protein is CASSGQGSTEAFF. Here the CDR3 DNA reads TGTGCCAGCAGCGGACAGGGGTCCACTGAAGCTTTCTTT.

The chain has TRBV2 and TRBJ2-1, with 15 bases matching TRBD2. Germline V gene lookup returns CDR1 SNHLY and CDR2 FYNNEI. Trimming at V came to 10 bases and at J to 10 bases, leaving 8 bases not matched to a gene. The CDR3 is 14 residues long. DNA of the CDR3: TGTGCCATAGGACTAGCGGGAGGGCCTTCCGAGCAGTTCTTC. Amino acid sequence: CAIGLAGGPSEQFF.

The rearrangement joins TRBV19 to TRBJ2-3; TRBD2 matches at 11 bases. After removal of 5 bases from V and 3 bases from J, the junction contained 1 base not matched to a gene. The CDR3 loop spans 14 amino acids. Germline values: CDR1 LNHDA, CDR2 SQIVND (reference sequence). The CDR3 DNA reads as TGTGCCAGTAGTCCTAGCGGGGGGACAGATACGCAGTATTTT. This translates into CASSPSGGTDTQYF.

The V gene is TRBV19, the J gene TRBJ1-1; D not certain. CDR3 length: 14 amino acids. Germline lookup yields CDR1 LNHDA and CDR2 SQIVND (reference sequence). Trimming took 7 bases from V and 0 from J, leaving 12 bases between them. Here the CDR3 reads CASTGGAMNTEAFF. The CDR3 coding sequence is TGTGCCAGTACCGGTGGAGCCATGAACACTGAAGCTTTCTTT.

The chain recombines TRBV10-1 with TRBJ1-2; D not resolved. Looked up from germline, CDR1 is WNHNN and CDR2 is SYGVQD (reference sequence). V shed 2 bases and J shed 4 bases, with 8 bases lying between them. This CDR3 region has 13 residues. In nucleotides, the CDR3 is TGCGCCAGCAGTGAGACCCCAGGCTATGGCTACACCTTC. Translated: CASSETPGYGYTF.

The rearrangement joins TRBV9 to TRBJ2-1; 12 bases are shared with TRBD2. In germline, CDR1 is SGDLS, CDR2 YYNGEE. The CDR3 is 15 amino acids. V gave up 3 bases and J gave up 4 bases; unmatched junction bases: 2. CDR3 amino acids: CASSETSGSYNEQFF. The CDR3 nucleotides are TGTGCCAGCAGCGAGACTAGCGGGAGTTACAATGAGCAGTTCTTC.

The chain employs TRBV10-3 and TRBJ1-6; D uncertain. Trimming cost V 4 bases and J 10 bases, with 20 bases left between them. The CDR3 has 16 amino acids. The germline gives CDR1 ENHRY, CDR2 SYGVKD. This chain's CDR3 is CAISAVDPGRRSPLHF. Here the CDR3 DNA reads TGTGCCATCAGTGCCGTGGATCCCGGTAGGAGGTCACCCCTCCACTTT.

As regards this clone: A read error may produce the germline difference seen at one junction end. The J gene is TRBJ2-1, the V gene TRBV7-3; D gene ambiguous. This CDR3 contains 15 residues. Germline CDR1 reads SGHTA; CDR2 reads FQGTGA. The CDR3 DNA is TGTGCCAGCAGCCTAACTTCAAACTCCTACAATGAGCAGTTCTTC. Amino acids: CASSLTSNSYNEQFF. Complete variable domain (other parts from reference TRBV7-3 and TRBJ2-1): GAGVSQTPSNKVTEKGKYVELRCDPISGHTALYWYRQSLGQGPEFLIYFQGTGAADDSGLPNDRFFAVRPEGSVSTLKIQRTERGDSAVYLCASSLTSNSYNEQFFGPGTRLTVL.

This clone has only one observation. The chain is built from TRBV29-1 and TRBJ2-7, with 7 bases fitting TRBD1. CDR3 size: 12 residues. Germline values: CDR1 SQVTM, CDR2 ANQGSEA. V shed 5 bases and J 4 bases; nucleotides not matched to a gene: 5. As DNA, the CDR3 is TGCAGCGTTACTAAACAGGGGTACGAGCAGTACTTC. Encoded protein: CSVTKQGYEQYF.

The rearrangement joins TRBV29-1 to TRBJ2-7, with 8 bases lining up with TRBD2. With 4 bases clipped from V and 6 bases from J, the junction kept 11 bases outside the gene matches. There are 14 residues in the CDR3. The germline V gene has CDR1 SQVTM and CDR2 ANQGSEA. The CDR3 reads CSVGRGSSGSEQYF. The DNA of the CDR3 is TGCAGCGTTGGTCGGGGTTCAAGCGGGAGCGAGCAGTACTTC.

This chain joins TRBV5-1 and TRBJ1-5; D possibly corresponds to TRBD1 (5 bases). CDR1 SGHRS and CDR2 YFSETQ come from the germline V gene. V gave up 0 bases and J gave up 5 bases, with 6 bases separating them. The CDR3 extends over 13 amino acids. The DNA of the CDR3 is TGCGCCAGCAGCTTGGACAGGTATCAGCCCCAGCATTTT. It is translated as CASSLDRYQPQHF.

This clone was counted once. The chain uses TRBV4-3 and TRBJ1-6; 8 bases are a match to TRBD1. CDR1 and CDR2 from the germline V gene are LGHNA and YSLEER. Losses at the gene ends were 4 bases for V and 7 bases for J; bases not matched to a gene: 6. The CDR3 runs to 15 residues. The CDR3 DNA reads as TGCGCCAGCAGCCTCGGACAGGGTGGGAATTCACCCCTCCACTTT. Encoded protein: CASSLGQGGNSPLHF.

This sequence joins TRBV14 and TRBJ2-7, with 8 bases aligning to TRBD1. The CDR3 contains 15 residues. V was clipped by 0 bases and J by 4 bases; unmatched bases: 5. CDR1 SGHDN and CDR2 FVKESK come from the germline V gene. The CDR3, as DNA: TGTGCCAGCAGCCAAGACAGGGGGCGTGAATACGAGCAGTACTTC. This sequence encodes CASSQDRGREYEQYF.

The chain is built from TRBV2 and TRBJ2-7; tentative D call: TRBD1 (5 bases). V lost 1 base and J lost 0, with 7 bases in between. Germline V CDR1 and CDR2: SNHLY, FYNNEI. This CDR3 spans 14 amino acids. The CDR3, as DNA: TGTGCCAGCAGTGAAGACAGGCGCTCCTACGAGCAGTACTTC. Translated, it gives CASSEDRRSYEQYF.

The V gene is TRBV12-3 or TRBV12-4, the J gene TRBJ2-5; D is unclear. The CDR3 loop spans 12 amino acids. Trimming removed 4 bases at V and 5 bases at J, with 8 bases between. CDR3 bases: TGTGCCAGCAGTTACTACGGCGAGACCCAGTACTTC. Amino acid sequence: CASSYYGETQYF.

Points on this clone: Sequence at one end of the junction differs from germline and may be a read error. Here the CDR3 DNA reads TGTGCCAGCACCTTAGGTGTCAGGGTCTCTGGAAACACCATATATTTT. Amino acids: CASTLGVRVSGNTIYF. The J gene is TRBJ1-3, the V gene TRBV7-8; tentative D call: TRBD1 (5 bases). Germline V gene lookup returns CDR1 SGHVS and CDR2 FQNEAQ. The CDR3 has 16 residues.

Comment on this clone: The same CDR3 is also encoded by other DNA sequences in this sample. The CDR3 nucleotides read TGTGCCAGCAGTTTTCCTAGCTCCTATAATTCACCCCTCCACTTT. It specifies CASSFPSSYNSPLHF. The chain employs TRBV28 and TRBJ1-6; D not resolved. Trimming shortened V by 3 bases and J by 0 bases, and 6 bases separated the two germline ends. Germline V gives CDR1 MDHEN, CDR2 SYDVKM. CDR3 length equals 15 residues.

V gene TRBV5-1 combines with J gene TRBJ1-3; D is unresolved. This CDR3 comprises 14 residues. CDR1 is SGHRS and CDR2 is YFSETQ in the germline V gene. V dropped 0 bases and J dropped 7 bases, with 11 bases sitting between them. In DNA, the CDR3 is TGCGCCAGCAGCTTGGATCTGAGGCGGAACACCATATATTTT. Protein sequence: CASSLDLRRNTIYF.

In this sample, this clone turned up once. The CDR3: CASSLAGTGQETQYF. The CDR3 nucleotides are TGTGCCAGCAGCTTGGCCGGGACAGGTCAAGAGACCCAGTACTTC. The V call is TRBV7-8, the J call TRBJ2-5; TRBD1 matches 8 bases. The CDR3 is 15 residues long. Germline CDR1 is SGHVS and CDR2 is FQNEAQ. The V segment lost 3 bases and the J segment 2 bases; nucleotides outside the gene matches: 5.

This chain links TRBV29-1 with TRBJ2-1; no reliable D call. V dropped 6 bases and J dropped 2 bases, with 11 bases sitting between them. The CDR3 spans 13 residues. Germline V gene data show CDR1 as SQVTM and CDR2 as ANQGSEA. The chain's CDR3 is CSVSDLTYNEQFF. The CDR3 DNA reads TGCAGCGTCAGCGACTTGACCTACAATGAGCAGTTCTTC.

This clone appeared a single time. The J gene is TRBJ1-1, the V gene TRBV9; TRBD1 might be the D (5 bases). Germline CDR1 SGDLS, CDR2 YYNGEE. Trimming cost V 6 bases and J 1 base, with 13 bases left between them. The CDR3 runs to 14 residues. The CDR3 sequence is CASTPGGANTEAFF. In DNA, the CDR3 is TGTGCCAGCACCCCGGGCGGGGCGAACACTGAAGCTTTCTTT.

In its sample, this clone was seen a few times. The chain carries TRBV19 and TRBJ1-1; tentative D call: TRBD1 (6 bases). Germline CDR1 and CDR2: LNHDA and SQIVND (reference sequence). There are 15 residues in the CDR3. V dropped 4 bases and J dropped 4 bases, with 16 bases sitting between them. The CDR3 nucleotides read TGTGCCAGTAGTAGTAAAGGGGGGGTAAGCACTGAAGCTTTCTTT. This encodes CASSSKGGVSTEAFF.